This T cell receptor (beta chain) was captured in a study of T cells in Graves' hyperthyroidism and ophthalmopathy. Study findings and constraints: Blood held most thyroid clonotypes expanded above 0.001 frequency. From stable hyperthyroidism, ophthalmopathy was set apart by a 13 V-J model.

About this clonotype itself: Its antigen is undetermined. A much larger clone lies one base from this, so it may be a read error.

Every diagnosis used clinical symptoms, serum thyroxine and TRAb, thyroid ultrasound and orbital computed tomography. A roughly 9.3 ml volume of fresh peripheral blood provided the PBMCs. Germline-derived CDR1 and CDR2 are SGHRS and YFSETQ. This CDR3 contains 16 residues. RNA transcripts provided the source from which TCR beta CDR3 regions were amplified. Researchers ran a first-round RT-PCR on the TCR CDR3 using the HTBI primer set. TCRdb analysed the multiplex PCR reads with MiXCR anew, one entry per CDR3 protein. Of 550,000 to 800,000 distinct CDR3 sequences in the sample, roughly 17% are singletons; the top ten hold roughly 16%.

The source of this sequence is a man in his forties or fifties with Graves' hyperthyroidism. The rearrangement uses TRBV5-1 and TRBJ2-5, with TRBD2 as a possible D gene (5 bases). Sequencing was done on a sample of blood. CDR3 loop: CASSRHSLAPQATQYF. CDR3 sequence (DNA): TGCGCCAGCAGCCGACACAGCCTAGCCCCCCAAGCGACCCAGTACTTC.